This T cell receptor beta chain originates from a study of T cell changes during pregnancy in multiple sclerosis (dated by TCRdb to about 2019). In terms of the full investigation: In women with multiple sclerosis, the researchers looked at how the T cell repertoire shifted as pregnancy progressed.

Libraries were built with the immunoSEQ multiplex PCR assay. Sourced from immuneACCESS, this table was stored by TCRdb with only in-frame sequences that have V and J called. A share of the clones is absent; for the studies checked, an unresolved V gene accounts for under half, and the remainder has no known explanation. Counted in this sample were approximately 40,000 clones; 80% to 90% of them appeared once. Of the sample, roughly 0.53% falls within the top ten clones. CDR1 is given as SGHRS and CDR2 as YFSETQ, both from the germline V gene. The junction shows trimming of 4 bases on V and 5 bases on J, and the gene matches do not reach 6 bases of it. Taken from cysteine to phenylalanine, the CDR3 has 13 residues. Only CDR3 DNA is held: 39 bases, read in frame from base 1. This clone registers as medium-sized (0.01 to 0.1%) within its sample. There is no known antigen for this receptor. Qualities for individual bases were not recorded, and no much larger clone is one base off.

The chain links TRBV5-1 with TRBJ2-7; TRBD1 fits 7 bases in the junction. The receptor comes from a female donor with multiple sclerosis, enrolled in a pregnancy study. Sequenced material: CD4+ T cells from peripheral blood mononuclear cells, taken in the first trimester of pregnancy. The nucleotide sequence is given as TGCGCCAGCAGCCCCTCGACAGGGAACGAGCAGTACTTC. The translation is CASSPSTGNEQYF. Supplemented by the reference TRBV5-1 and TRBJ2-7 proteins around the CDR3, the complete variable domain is KAGVTQTPRYLIKTRGQQVTLSCSPISGHRSVSWYQQTPGQGLQFLFEYFSETQRNKGNFPGRFSGRQFSNSRSEMNVSTLELGDSALYLCASSPSTGNEQYFGPGTRLTVT.